The clone carrying this T cell receptor (beta chain) was seen a few times. The data originate from a study of chronic HIV infection and antiretroviral therapy. One entry per CDR3 protein, called by TCRdb with MiXCR from the 5' RACE reads. Of about 31,000 distinct CDR3 sequences listed, over 7.5% are singletons. The TCR was taken from an adult who had HIV and had not received antiretroviral therapy, or was an uninfected healthy control (not recorded which). The sequencing sample was made of peripheral blood.

CDR3 residues: CSARDWLAGAGDTQYF. CDR3 DNA: TGCAGTGCTAGAGATTGGCTAGCGGGGGCGGGAGATACGCAGTATTTT. The chain has TRBV20-1 and TRBJ2-3; 10 bases are a match to TRBD2. The junction had 8 bases not matched to a gene; V was cut back by 0 bases and J by 5 bases. The germline CDR1 and CDR2 sequences are DFQATT and SNEGSKA (reference sequence). The CDR3 covers 16 residues.